These 31 T cell receptor beta chains originate from one sample sequenced in a study of cytomegalovirus exposure and HLA in healthy donors. The PCR made use of 60 Vbeta and 13 Jbeta primers. Assay used: immunoSEQ multiplex PCR; TCRdb lists only in-frame clones, some missing. The sample has more than 200,000 clones; the top ten hold about 1%. The source material was PBMCs. These receptors all stem from a woman aged 25 to 39 in good health and CMV-seropositive.

The chain combines TRBV19 with TRBJ2-7; 10 bases map to TRBD1. The CDR3 covers 15 residues. Germline CDR1 is LNHDA and CDR2 is SQIVND (reference sequence). The J segment lost 2 bases and the V segment lost 5 bases, leaving 6 bases of the junction unmatched. CDR3: CASSPRDRGTYEQYF. The CDR3 nucleotides are TGTGCCAGTAGTCCCCGGGACAGGGGTACCTACGAGCAGTACTTC.

The rearrangement links TRBV6-5 to TRBJ1-2, with 8 bases identical to TRBD1. The junction had 4 bases not matched to a gene; V was cut back by 6 bases and J by 4 bases. Germline loops: CDR1 MNHEY, CDR2 SVGAGI. The CDR3 extends over 13 amino acids. The CDR3: CASRQTGGYGYTF. The CDR3 bases are TGTGCCAGCAGACAAACAGGGGGCTATGGCTACACCTTC.

This CDR3 is CSVARAGGSETQYF. The CDR3 DNA sequence: TGCAGCGTTGCAAGGGCTGGGGGGTCAGAGACCCAGTACTTC. The chain carries TRBV29-1 and TRBJ2-5; D is perhaps TRBD2 (6 bases). The length of the CDR3 is 14 residues. Germline assignment: CDR1 SQVTM and CDR2 ANQGSEA. Trimming stripped 4 bases from V and 4 bases from J, with 16 bases between.

This sequence joins TRBV20-1 and TRBJ2-1; 7 positions agree with TRBD2. Germline V CDR1 and CDR2: DFQATT, SNEGSKA (reference sequence). V was clipped by 4 bases and J by 12 bases; unmatched bases: 6. There are 11 residues in the CDR3. The DNA for the CDR3 is TGCAGTGCTACTTCACTAGCGTCGCAGTTCTTC. Protein sequence: CSATSLASQFF.

The chain links TRBV10-3 to TRBJ1-1; no definite D call. Germline lookup yields CDR1 ENHRY and CDR2 SYGVKD. The V and J ends lost 4 bases and 10 bases respectively, with 10 bases between them. CDR3 size: 11 residues. Here the CDR3 DNA reads TGTGCCATCAGTGCGGCGGGAGCAGCTTTCTTT. It translates to CAISAAGAAFF.

J is TRBJ2-5 and V is TRBV10-3; TRBD1 might be the D (7 bases). The V end lost 0 bases, the J end lost 4 bases, and 18 bases lay between the germline ends. The germline CDR1 and CDR2 sequences are ENHRY and SYGVKD. This CDR3 comprises 17 residues. CDR3 residues: CAISESKIRQGGETQYF. The CDR3 DNA follows: TGTGCCATCAGTGAGTCGAAAATAAGACAGGGAGGAGAGACCCAGTACTTC.

Concerning this clone itself: At one end, the junction sequence differs from germline, possibly due to a read error. The V and J genes are TRBV7-9 and TRBJ2-3; TRBD1 might be the D (5 bases). Germline V gives CDR1 SEHNR, CDR2 FQNEAQ (reference sequence). This CDR3 spans 12 amino acids. The CDR3 loop reads CASSPTGDRQYF. Here the CDR3 DNA reads TGTGCCAGCAGCCCAACAGGAGATAGGCAGTATTTT.

The chain carries TRBV5-1 and TRBJ2-5; D is perhaps TRBD2 (6 bases). Trimming stripped 4 bases from V and 11 bases from J, with 21 bases between. This CDR3 comprises 14 residues. Per the germline V gene, CDR1 is SGHRS and CDR2 is YFSETQ. The CDR3 here is CASSRRGISAEQYF. The CDR3 DNA reads as TGCGCCAGCAGCCGGCGCGGGATTTCGGCTGAGCAGTACTTC.

The chain joins TRBV19 to TRBJ2-3, with 9 bases matching TRBD2. CDR1 and CDR2 (germline): LNHDA, SQIVND (reference sequence). This CDR3 spans 16 amino acids. V was pared by 4 bases and J by 1 base, with 6 bases of the junction left unmatched. The CDR3 bases are TGTGCCAGTAGTACCCGAGCGGGGGGAGGCACAGATACGCAGTATTTT. Amino acid sequence: CASSTRAGGGTDTQYF.

On this clone itself: Compared with germline, one end of the junction differs, possibly owing to a read error. The chain carries TRBV11-2 and TRBJ2-5; D not certain. CDR1 and CDR2 from the germline V gene are SGHAT and FQNNGV. The CDR3 is 12 residues long. This CDR3 is CASSLGSETQNF. CDR3 nucleotides: TGTGCCAGCAGCTTAGGATCGGAGACCCAGAACTTC.

This chain uses TRBV5-1 with TRBJ1-1; 8 positions match TRBD1. Germline V lookup: CDR1 SGHRS, CDR2 YFSETQ. CDR3 size: 19 residues. V lost 4 bases, J lost 1 base, and 18 bases stayed unmatched. The CDR3 bases are TGCGCCAGCAGCCAGGTGGATAGGCCAGGGGGCTATGGGAACACTGAAGCTTTCTTT. Translation gives CASSQVDRPGGYGNTEAFF.

V is TRBV28 and J is TRBJ1-1; tentative D call: TRBD1 (5 bases). Germline CDR1 and CDR2: MDHEN and SYDVKM. Between the trimmed V and J ends, which lost 3 bases and 0 bases, there was a span of 17 bases. CDR3 size: 17 residues. CDR3 in DNA: TGTGCCAGCAGTTTGAGTTCAGGGAGGGTAATGAACACTGAAGCTTTCTTT. Translated: CASSLSSGRVMNTEAFF. Variable domain in full (rest from reference TRBV28 and TRBJ1-1): DVKVTQSSRYLVKRTGEKVFLECVQDMDHENMFWYRQDPGLGLRLIYFSYDVKMKEKGDIPEGYSVSREKKERFSLILESASTNQTSMYLCASSLSSGRVMNTEAFFGQGTRLTVV.

The chain carries TRBV7-2 and TRBJ2-7; 8 bases are a match to TRBD2. The J segment lost 8 bases and the V segment lost 5 bases, leaving 14 bases of the junction unmatched. Germline V gene sequence: CDR1 SGHTA, CDR2 FQGNSA. The CDR3 has 15 residues. The CDR3 sequence is CASSAGGSGMLQQYF. The CDR3 DNA follows: TGTGCCAGCAGCGCTGGAGGTAGCGGGATGCTACAGCAGTACTTC.

The chain links TRBV11-2 to TRBJ1-4; 7 bases match TRBD1. The V gene's germline CDR1 is SGHAT and CDR2 FQNNGV. The CDR3 is 14 residues long. With V trimmed by 5 bases and J by 4 bases, 4 bases remained unmatched. In DNA form, the CDR3 reads TGTGCCAGCAGCCGGGACAGCTATAATGAAAAACTGTTTTTT. Its protein product is CASSRDSYNEKLFF.

J is TRBJ2-7 and V is TRBV18; D may be TRBD2 (6 bases). From germline, CDR1 is KGHSH and CDR2 LQKENI. The CDR3 length is 16 residues. The ends were cut back, 4 bases at V and 1 base at J, with 17 bases in the middle. The CDR3, as DNA: TGTGCCAGCTCACTCCAACTAGCCGGCAATTCCTACGAGCAGTACTTC. Its translation is CASSLQLAGNSYEQYF. The variable domain in full, completed from reference TRBV18 and TRBJ2-7, reads NAGVMQNPRHLVRRRGQEARLRCSPMKGHSHVYWYRQLPEEGLKFMVYLQKENIIDESGMPKERFSAEFPKEGPSILRIQQVVRGDSAAYFCASSLQLAGNSYEQYFGPGTRLTVT.

The chain couples TRBV7-2 to TRBJ2-7, with 8 bases lining up with TRBD1. Germline loops: CDR1 SGHTA, CDR2 FQGNSA. The trim removed 1 base at V and 3 bases at J, leaving 8 bases unmatched. CDR3 size: 16 residues. The CDR3 here is CASSLVGSGGNYEQYF. Written as DNA, the CDR3 is TGTGCCAGCAGCTTAGTGGGGTCAGGGGGCAACTACGAGCAGTACTTC.

This chain links TRBV19 with TRBJ2-2; 12 positions agree with TRBD1. CDR3 length: 17 amino acids. Per germline, CDR1 LNHDA and CDR2 SQIVND (reference sequence). The J segment lost 7 bases and the V segment lost 0 bases, leaving 6 bases of the junction unmatched. The CDR3 loop reads CASSIDRDRGRYGELFF. As DNA, the CDR3 is TGTGCCAGTAGTATAGACCGGGACAGGGGGCGATACGGGGAGCTGTTTTTT.

This sequence joins TRBV5-1 and TRBJ1-2, with TRBD1 as a possible D gene (5 bases). V shed 5 bases and J shed 3 bases, with 14 bases lying between them. The length of the CDR3 is 14 residues. Germline V lookup: CDR1 SGHRS, CDR2 YFSETQ. The CDR3 spells CASSPDSPDYGYTF. DNA of the CDR3: TGCGCCAGCAGTCCCGACAGTCCAGACTATGGCTACACCTTC.

The gene calls are TRBV11-2 and TRBJ2-7, with TRBD2 matching 7 bases. With V trimmed by 4 bases and J by 4 bases, 16 bases remained unmatched. CDR3 length equals 17 residues. CDR1 and CDR2 (germline): SGHAT, FQNNGV. Here the CDR3 DNA reads TGTGCCAGCAGCTCGAGGTCTCGGGGAGGGGATCGGTACGAGCAGTACTTC. Its translation is CASSSRSRGGDRYEQYF.

The chain combines TRBV19 with TRBJ2-5; D uncertain. The V end lost 2 bases, the J end lost 2 bases, and 9 bases lay between the germline ends. The germline V gene encodes CDR1 LNHDA and CDR2 SQIVND (reference sequence). CDR3 length equals 14 residues. This CDR3 is CASSINSIQETQYF. Written as DNA, the CDR3 is TGTGCCAGTAGTATAAATAGTATACAAGAGACCCAGTACTTC. The whole variable domain, remainder taken from reference TRBV19 and TRBJ2-5, is DGGITQSPKYLFRKEGQNVTLSCEQNLNHDAMYWYRQDPGQGLRLIYYSQIVNDFQKGDIAEGYSVSREKKESFPLTVTSAQKNPTAFYLCASSINSIQETQYFGPGTRLLVL.

This chain connects TRBV19 to TRBJ1-5, with unresolved D. The CDR3 sequence is 16 residues long. V gave up 1 base and J gave up 0 bases, with 10 bases separating them. Germline assignment: CDR1 LNHDA and CDR2 SQIVND (reference sequence). The CDR3 DNA follows: TGTGCCAGTAGTATAGGTCGCTGGAGTAGCAATCAGCCCCAGCATTTT. This gives the protein CASSIGRWSSNQPQHF.

The chain links TRBV5-6 to TRBJ1-2; TRBD1 might be the D (6 bases). Germline V gives CDR1 SGHDT, CDR2 YYEEEE. Trimming pared 3 bases from V and 9 bases from J, leaving 15 bases between. This CDR3 is built from 13 residues. The CDR3 nucleotides are TGTGCCAGCAGCTCAGGGACATCTTTGAGCTACACCTTC. This encodes CASSSGTSLSYTF.

The rearrangement joins TRBV4-1 to TRBJ1-1; the D gene is possibly TRBD1 (6 bases). Germline V gene data show CDR1 as MGHRA and CDR2 as YSYEKL. Trimming cost V 0 bases and J 11 bases, with 19 bases left between them. This CDR3 spans 15 amino acids. The CDR3 here is CASSQERMGARGAFF. DNA for the CDR3: TGCGCCAGCAGCCAAGAACGGATGGGGGCCCGGGGCGCTTTCTTT.

V is TRBV2 and J is TRBJ2-3, with a possible D match to TRBD2 (5 bases). Germline V lookup: CDR1 SNHLY, CDR2 FYNNEI. The CDR3 is made up of 15 amino acids. Trimming pared 10 bases from V and 0 bases from J, leaving 17 bases between. The CDR3 coding sequence is TGTGCCAAAAACACTCTGGACTTAAGCACAGATACGCAGTATTTT. This translates into CAKNTLDLSTDTQYF. Drawing the rest from reference TRBV2 and TRBJ2-3, the complete variable domain is EPEVTQTPSHQVTQMGQEVILRCVPISNHLYFYWYRQILGQKVEFLVSFYNNEISEKSEIFDDQFSVERPDGSNFTLKIRSTKLEDSAMYFCAKNTLDLSTDTQYFGPGTRLTVL.

The rearrangement links TRBV14 to TRBJ2-3, with 7 bases lining up with TRBD2. V trimming: 4 bases; J trimming: 8 bases; junction bases outside the gene matches: 9. Germline assignment: CDR1 SGHDN and CDR2 FVKESK. This CDR3 region has 14 residues. CDR3 coding DNA: TGTGCCAGCAGCCCCTTCCTAGCGGACATTACGCAGTATTTT. Its protein is CASSPFLADITQYF.

This chain connects TRBV9 to TRBJ2-1; 11 positions agree with TRBD2. The CDR3 totals 15 residues. J lost 6 bases, V lost 0 bases, and 2 bases had no gene match. Looked up from germline, CDR1 is SGDLS and CDR2 is YYNGEE. The CDR3 here is CASSVGTSGFNEQFF. The CDR3 DNA reads as TGTGCCAGCAGCGTAGGGACTAGCGGGTTCAATGAGCAGTTCTTC.

The chain employs TRBV6-4 and TRBJ1-1; 9 nucleotides align to TRBD1. V shed 6 bases and J 4 bases; nucleotides not matched to a gene: 3. The germline V gene has CDR1 MRHNA and CDR2 SNTAGT. There are 13 residues in the CDR3. The CDR3, as DNA: TGTGCCAGCAGGACACAGGGGGCCACTGAAGCTTTCTTT. It translates to CASRTQGATEAFF.

The CDR3 nucleotides are TGTGCACCCTTTACCCGGGACAGGGTGGGGAACACTGAAGCTTTCTTT. This encodes CAPFTRDRVGNTEAFF. The genes are TRBV12-2 and TRBJ1-1; the listed D gene, TRBD1, was not tested against the DNA. TRBV12-2 is listed as a pseudogene. The CDR3 totals 16 residues.

The chain employs TRBV7-2 and TRBJ1-5; 7 nucleotides line up with TRBD1. The CDR3 runs 13 residues. The V segment lost 3 bases and the J segment 5 bases; nucleotides outside the gene matches: 1. Germline V gene sequence: CDR1 SGHTA, CDR2 FQGNSA. CDR3 region: CASSFTGDQPQHF. DNA for the CDR3: TGTGCCAGCAGCTTTACAGGGGATCAGCCCCAGCATTTT.

The genes are TRBV11-2 and TRBJ1-4; D unclear. The V gene's germline CDR1 is SGHAT and CDR2 FQNNGV. Trimming pared 5 bases from V and 0 bases from J, leaving 13 bases between. The CDR3 contains 16 residues. The DNA for the CDR3 is TGTGCCAGCAGCCCCCCCAACAGTGCAACTAATGAAAAACTGTTTTTT. Translating gives CASSPPNSATNEKLFF.

This CDR3 is CASSTGQINTGELFF. DNA for the CDR3: TGTGCCAGCAGCACGGGACAGATAAACACCGGGGAGCTGTTTTTT. This chain connects TRBV7-8 to TRBJ2-2; TRBD1 matches 7 bases. Germline V gene lookup returns CDR1 SGHVS and CDR2 FQNEAQ. V gave up 5 bases and J gave up 2 bases; unmatched junction bases: 5. The CDR3 loop spans 15 amino acids.